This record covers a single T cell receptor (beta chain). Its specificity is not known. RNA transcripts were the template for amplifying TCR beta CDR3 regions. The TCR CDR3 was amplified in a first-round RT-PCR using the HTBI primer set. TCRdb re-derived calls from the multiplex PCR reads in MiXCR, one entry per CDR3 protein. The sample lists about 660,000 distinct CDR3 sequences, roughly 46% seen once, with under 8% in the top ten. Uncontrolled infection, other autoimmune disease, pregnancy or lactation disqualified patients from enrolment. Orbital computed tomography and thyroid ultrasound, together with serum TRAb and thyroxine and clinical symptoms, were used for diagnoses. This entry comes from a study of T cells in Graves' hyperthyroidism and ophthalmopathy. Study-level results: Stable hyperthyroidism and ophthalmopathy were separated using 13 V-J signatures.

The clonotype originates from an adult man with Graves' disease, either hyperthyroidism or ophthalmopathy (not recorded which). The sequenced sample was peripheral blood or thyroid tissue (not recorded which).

The CDR3 reads CASSRDRVGYGYTF. Written as DNA, the CDR3 is TGTGCCAGCAGCCGGGACAGGGTGGGCTATGGCTACACCTTC. This chain links TRBV12-3 or TRBV12-4 with TRBJ1-2, with 9 bases lining up with TRBD1. The CDR3 is made up of 14 amino acids. The junction had 6 bases not matched to a gene; V was cut back by 6 bases and J by 4 bases.